These 19 T cell receptor beta chains share one sample of origin, sequenced in a study of T-cell memory formation after mild COVID-19. Each CDR3 protein gets one entry after TCRdb re-called the 5' RACE reads with MiXCR. The table includes about 390,000 distinct CDR3 sequences, roughly 15% detected once. Sequenced: PBMCs or a T cell subset sorted from them (not recorded which). These receptors were obtained from a man aged 18 to 30 who had mild COVID-19 (a few samples of this study predate the infection). Cell type and time point are not known.

The chain is built from TRBV7-2 and TRBJ1-5; no clear D. Germline V lookup: CDR1 SGHTA, CDR2 FQGNSA. Trimming cost V 7 bases and J 3 bases, with 7 bases left between them. CDR3 size: 12 residues. In nucleotides, the CDR3 is TGTGCCAGCAACGAGAACAATCAGCCCCAGCATTTT. It encodes CASNENNQPQHF.

This clonotype was found once. A read error may explain this, as a much larger clone is one base away. The CDR3 spells CASSYSFGHMSHDNEQFF. The CDR3, as DNA: TGTGCCAGCAGTTACTCCTTCGGGCATATGTCACACGACAATGAGCAGTTCTTC. V is TRBV6-5 and J is TRBJ2-1; D unresolved. Deletions cut 0 bases from V and 5 bases from J, with 20 bases between. This CDR3 contains 18 residues. Germline V gene lookup returns CDR1 MNHEY and CDR2 SVGAGI.

The rearrangement uses TRBV7-2 and TRBJ2-3, with 9 positions matching TRBD2. J gave up 5 bases and V 5 bases, and 14 bases lay outside the gene matches. The germline V gene encodes CDR1 SGHTA and CDR2 FQGNSA. The CDR3 contains 17 residues. DNA of the CDR3: TGTGCCAGCAGCGACCTATTCGGCGGGGGGGCCGGAGATACGCAGTATTTT. Protein sequence: CASSDLFGGGAGDTQYF.

In this sample, this clonotype turned up a few times. Here the CDR3 reads CSASPSFGGYANQPQHF. The CDR3 DNA follows: TGCAGTGCTTCCCCCTCGTTTGGGGGCTATGCCAATCAGCCCCAGCATTTT. The chain links TRBV20-1 to TRBJ1-5, with D possibly matching TRBD1 (6 bases). CDR3 length equals 17 residues. Germline loops: CDR1 DFQATT, CDR2 SNEGSKA (reference sequence). V was cut by 5 bases and J by 3 bases, with 23 bases left in between.

This clonotype has only a few counts. CDR3 protein: CASSDGVGWTEAFF. CDR3 nucleotide sequence: TGTGCCAGCAGTGATGGCGTAGGGTGGACTGAAGCTTTCTTT. The chain recombines TRBV25-1 with TRBJ1-1; no definite D call. Trimming removed 3 bases from V and 5 bases from J, with 13 bases in between. CDR3 length: 14 amino acids. The germline gives CDR1 MGHDK, CDR2 SYGVNS. Looking up the rest from reference TRBV25-1 and TRBJ1-1 gives the full variable domain: EADIYQTPRYLVIGTGKKITLECSQTMGHDKMYWYQQDPGMELHLIHYSYGVNSTEKGDLSSESTVSRIRTEHFPLTLESARPSHTSQYLCASSDGVGWTEAFFGQGTRLTVV.

This clonotype has only a few counts. The chain is built from TRBV5-1 and TRBJ1-6, with 7 bases fitting TRBD1. Trimming at V came to 0 bases and at J to 7 bases, leaving 7 bases not matched to a gene. CDR3 size: 16 residues. Germline V lookup: CDR1 SGHRS, CDR2 YFSETQ. CDR3 amino acids: CASSLGLTGNNSPLHF. The CDR3 DNA reads TGCGCCAGCAGCTTGGGCTTGACAGGGAACAATTCACCCCTCCACTTT.

This clonotype occurred a few times. The chain joins TRBV29-1 to TRBJ1-1; 8 positions match TRBD1. The CDR3 extends over 13 amino acids. CDR1 and CDR2 from the germline V gene are SQVTM and ANQGSEA. Trimming removed 7 bases from V and 2 bases from J; junction bases left unmatched: 6. This chain's CDR3 is CSGRAGGNTEAFF. The CDR3 DNA reads as TGCAGCGGACGGGCAGGGGGCAACACTGAAGCTTTCTTT. The whole variable domain, filled in from reference TRBV29-1 and TRBJ1-1, reads SAVISQKPSRDICQRGTSLTIQCQVDSQVTMMFWYRQQPGQSLTLIATANQGSEATYESGFVIDKFPISRPNLTFSTLTVSNMSPEDSSIYLCSGRAGGNTEAFFGQGTRLTVV.

V usage is TRBV24-1 and J usage is TRBJ2-1; 8 bases fit TRBD2. In germline, CDR1 is KGHDR, CDR2 SFDVKD. Trimming took 5 bases from V and 2 from J; bases not matched to a gene: 4. The CDR3 spans 15 residues. The CDR3 is CATSGGTRAYNEQFF. DNA for the CDR3: TGTGCCACCAGTGGGGGGACTAGAGCCTACAATGAGCAGTTCTTC.

This clonotype was seen only a few times. The rearrangement joins TRBV27 to TRBJ2-1; 8 bases map to TRBD2. The CDR3 sequence is 18 residues long. Germline trimming cut 3 bases from V and 5 bases from J; bases unmatched to any gene: 15. Germline V lookup: CDR1 MNHEY, CDR2 SMNVEV (reference sequence). The CDR3 bases are TGTGCCAGCAGTTTCTTCAGAATCCAGGGACTAGGGGACAATGAGCAGTTCTTC. As protein: CASSFFRIQGLGDNEQFF.

The V and J genes are TRBV7-6 and TRBJ1-2; D is perhaps TRBD1 (5 bases). The CDR3 sequence is 13 residues long. Looked up from germline, CDR1 is SGHVS and CDR2 is FNYEAQ. The ends were cut back, 2 bases at V and 8 bases at J, with 12 bases in the middle. CDR3 region: CASSLRPEGGYTF. DNA for the CDR3: TGTGCCAGCAGCTTAAGACCCGAGGGGGGCTACACCTTC.

This clonotype was seen more than once but under ten times. V is TRBV12-3 or TRBV12-4 and J is TRBJ1-1; D uncertain. The CDR3 consists of 12 residues. The V and J ends lost 6 bases and 3 bases respectively, with 8 bases between them. The CDR3 DNA reads as TGTGCCAGCAGCGCAGGTTACACTGAAGCTTTCTTT. Its protein product is CASSAGYTEAFF.

In its sample, this clonotype was seen many times. The chain carries TRBV5-1 and TRBJ1-5; no firm D call. V shed 0 bases and J shed 5 bases, with 9 bases lying between them. Germline V CDR1 and CDR2: SGHRS, YFSETQ. CDR3 length: 14 residues. CDR3: CASSLDGSDQPQHF. The CDR3 region has the DNA TGCGCCAGCAGCTTGGACGGGAGCGATCAGCCCCAGCATTTT.

This chain connects TRBV4-2 to TRBJ2-5; maybe TRBD2 (6 bases). Looked up from germline, CDR1 is LGHNA and CDR2 is YNFKEQ. V lost 0 bases to trimming and J lost 1 base, with 15 bases between them. This CDR3 comprises 17 residues. The CDR3 sequence is CASSQDSTRGFQETQYF. CDR3 nucleotide sequence: TGTGCCAGCAGCCAAGATTCTACCCGGGGGTTCCAAGAGACCCAGTACTTC.

This clonotype appeared a few times. The chain carries TRBV6-5 and TRBJ1-6; D gene ambiguous. The CDR3 extends over 15 amino acids. Germline CDR1 MNHEY, CDR2 SVGAGI. Trimming took off 4 bases at V and 8 bases at J, with 15 bases between the two ends. The CDR3, as DNA: TGTGCCAGCAGTTTGGGTGGAAACGGTGATTCACCCCTCCACTTT. This translates into CASSLGGNGDSPLHF.

The chain carries TRBV2 and TRBJ2-3; 7 bases align to TRBD1. Trimming took 10 bases from V and 6 from J; bases not matched to a gene: 13. The germline V gene encodes CDR1 SNHLY and CDR2 FYNNEI. The CDR3 covers 14 residues. The CDR3 sequence is CATPTGLSGDTQYF. The DNA of the CDR3 is TGTGCCACTCCGACAGGGTTGTCGGGGGATACGCAGTATTTT.

This clonotype was seen more than once but under ten times. The chain joins TRBV5-1 to TRBJ2-1, with 14 bases fitting TRBD2. Germline lookup yields CDR1 SGHRS and CDR2 YFSETQ. The length of the CDR3 is 17 residues. V shed 4 bases, J shed 2 bases, and the junction held 5 bases outside the gene matches. CDR3: CASSRGLAGATYNEQFF. In DNA form, the CDR3 reads TGCGCCAGCAGCAGGGGACTAGCGGGGGCCACCTACAATGAGCAGTTCTTC.

The chain couples TRBV4-2 to TRBJ2-3, with a weak D call TRBD2 (5 bases). CDR1 and CDR2 from the germline V gene are LGHNA and YNFKEQ. The CDR3 loop spans 15 amino acids. Between the trimmed V and J ends, which lost 4 bases and 2 bases, there was a span of 13 bases. In DNA form, the CDR3 reads TGTGCCAGCAGCCGTGGGAGCTACGCCACAGATACGCAGTATTTT. This gives the protein CASSRGSYATDTQYF.

This clonotype was recorded at least ten times. The chain is built from TRBV7-2 and TRBJ2-7, with 9 bases that match TRBD1. Trimming at V came to 5 bases and at J to 4 bases, leaving 3 bases not matched to a gene. Germline V CDR1 and CDR2: SGHTA, FQGNSA. There are 13 residues in the CDR3. CDR3 sequence reads: CASSRDRVYEQYF. The CDR3, as DNA: TGTGCCAGCAGCCGGGACAGGGTATACGAGCAGTACTTC.

This clonotype was seen at least ten times. The chain joins TRBV12-3 or TRBV12-4 to TRBJ2-5; D not certain. Trimming pared 7 bases from V and 1 base from J, leaving 16 bases between. The CDR3 runs 15 residues. The CDR3 DNA follows: TGTGCCAGCACCCCTTGGGCATGGAGCCAAGAGACCCAGTACTTC. Translated: CASTPWAWSQETQYF.